This T cell receptor (beta chain) emerged from a study of T-cell memory formation after mild COVID-19. Study overall: Clustering of TCRs was largely donor specific.

Worth noting for this clonotype: Its antigen is currently unknown.

Study observations and caveats: Certain responding clones were present in pre-infection memory, suggesting participation of cross-reactive memory. For contracting clones, CD4+ ones sat mainly in CM and EM, CD8+ in EMRA.

The authors produced TCR alpha and TCR beta cDNA libraries with sample barcodes and UMIs by 5'RACE using constant-segment primers. TCRdb re-called the 5' RACE reads through MiXCR, storing one row per CDR3 protein. The data contain 380,000 or so distinct CDR3 sequences, 12% to 15% of them singletons. Germline V lookup: CDR1 LGHDT, CDR2 YNNKEL (reference sequence). V dropped 4 bases and J dropped 7; count of bases not matched to a gene: 4. This CDR3 is 14 amino acids long. The chain has TRBV3-1 and TRBJ1-4; 9 nucleotides agree with TRBD1. Sequenced sample: PBMCs or a T cell subset sorted from them (not recorded which). The sequence derives from a man between 18 and 35 years old who had mild COVID-19 (a few samples of this study predate the infection). Cell type and time point are not known. The chain's CDR3 is CASSLTGGVEKLFF. The DNA of the CDR3 is TGTGCCAGCAGCCTAACAGGGGGCGTTGAAAAACTGTTTTTT.